This TCR beta chain was documented in a study of T-cell reconstitution after alpha-beta-depleted transplantation in children. As to this clonotype: What it binds is not known.

Findings of the study overall: Elevated TCRbeta diversity at day 60 was traced, in some patients, to surviving recipient T cells and thymic progenitors. In patients about two months after transplant, alpha-beta T cells reportedly arose from several hundred expanded graft clones.

As it was prepared, the TCRbeta library received unique molecular identifiers. Via MiXCR, TCRdb re-called the PCR reads, giving one row per CDR3 protein. The repertoire holds roughly 200,000 distinct CDR3 sequences, with around 7.7% as singletons. From germline, CDR1 is MNHNS and CDR2 SASEGT. The germline V and J ends were trimmed by 6 bases and 3 bases, with 17 bases remaining between them. The CDR3 is made up of 16 amino acids. The chain has TRBV6-1 and TRBJ2-2; a possible D gene is TRBD2 (7 bases). The clonotype originates from a male patient aged 2 to 10 who had a stem cell transplant for acute myeloid leukemia, so the T cells may come from the graft donor. Sequences were derived from PBMCs, mostly from graft donor cells, sampled 360 days after TCRalphabeta/CD19-depleted stem cell transplant. The chain's CDR3 is CASREWGGADTGELFF. The CDR3 DNA is TGTGCCAGCAGAGAGTGGGGGGGCGCGGACACCGGGGAGCTGTTTTTT.